The T cell receptor beta chain under discussion was sequenced for a study of blood T cell repertoires in COVID-19. Study context: Samples representing acute and convalescent COVID-19 were sourced from the United States, Italy and Spain. T cells, B-cell-depleted T cells, or PBMCs provided the cDNA or gDNA that served as material.

Original processing notes: Reference gene primers were amplified, and this amplification served to estimate nucleated cell counts. Clones were sequenced by immunoSEQ multiplex PCR, and TCRdb holds only the in-frame ones, with some missing. The V and J calls and clone size are taken from that table; D and trimming were inferred from the DNA. The sample has 45,000 to 50,000 clones; approximately 86% are singletons. Germline V lookup: CDR1 SGHTS, CDR2 YDEGEE. CDR3 size: 17 residues. Trimming took off 4 bases at V and 6 bases at J, with 20 bases between the two ends. The sequencing input was peripheral blood. The origin of this receptor is a man of 80 years or more in a cohort sampled during active COVID-19. J is TRBJ1-6 and V is TRBV5-8, with a possible D match to TRBD1 (6 bases). CDR3 sequence (DNA): TGTGCCAGCAGCGATCCAATTAACCGGGACACTAATTCACCCCTCCACTTT. This sequence encodes CASSDPINRDTNSPLHF.